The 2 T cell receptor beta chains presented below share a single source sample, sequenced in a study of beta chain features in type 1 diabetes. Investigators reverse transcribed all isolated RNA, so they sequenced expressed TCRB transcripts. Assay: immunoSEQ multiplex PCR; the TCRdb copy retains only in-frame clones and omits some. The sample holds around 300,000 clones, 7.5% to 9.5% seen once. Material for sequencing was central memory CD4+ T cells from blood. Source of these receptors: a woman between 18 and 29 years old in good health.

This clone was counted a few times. CDR3 DNA sequence: TGTGCCAGCAGCCCCGGGACAGGGGACACCGGGGAGCTGTTTTTT. Translated: CASSPGTGDTGELFF. The V gene is TRBV11-2, the J gene TRBJ2-2, with 10 bases that match TRBD1. CDR3 length equals 15 residues. The V and J ends lost 5 bases and 3 bases, in that order; junction bases with no gene match: 3. Germline CDR1 SGHAT, CDR2 FQNNGV.

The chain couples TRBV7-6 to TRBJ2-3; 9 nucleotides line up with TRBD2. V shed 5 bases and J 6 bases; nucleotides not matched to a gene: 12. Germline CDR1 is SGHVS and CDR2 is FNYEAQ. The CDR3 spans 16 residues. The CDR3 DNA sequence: TGTGCCAGCAGCCTTCTCGCTAGCGGGGTTGTGGATACGCAGTATTTT. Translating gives CASSLLASGVVDTQYF.